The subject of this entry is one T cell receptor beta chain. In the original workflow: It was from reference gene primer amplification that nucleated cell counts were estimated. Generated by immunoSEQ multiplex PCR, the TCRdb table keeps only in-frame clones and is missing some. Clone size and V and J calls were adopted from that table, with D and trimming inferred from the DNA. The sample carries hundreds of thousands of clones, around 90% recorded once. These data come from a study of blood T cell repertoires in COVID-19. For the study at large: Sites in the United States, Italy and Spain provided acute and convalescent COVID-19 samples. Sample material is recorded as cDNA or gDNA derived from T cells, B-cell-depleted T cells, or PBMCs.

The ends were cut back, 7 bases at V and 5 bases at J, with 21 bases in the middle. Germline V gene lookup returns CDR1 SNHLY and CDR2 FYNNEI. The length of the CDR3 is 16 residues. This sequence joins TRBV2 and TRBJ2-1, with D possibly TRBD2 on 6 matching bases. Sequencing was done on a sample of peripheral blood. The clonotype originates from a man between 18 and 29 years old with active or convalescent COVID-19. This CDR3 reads CASNGRGAVFNNEQFF. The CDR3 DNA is TGTGCCAGCAACGGTCGCGGGGCAGTTTTCAACAATGAGCAGTTCTTC.